This T cell receptor (beta chain) appears in the sequencing data of a study of identical twins. Notes on the study in general: Twins' surplus sharing was weaker for beta out-of-frame sequences. Insertions were reduced in abundant cord blood beta clonotypes but not in memory repertoires.

Addition of a universal primer site occurred through template switching, and cDNA carried unique molecular identifiers. MiXCR was run by TCRdb on the 5' RACE reads, yielding one entry per CDR3 protein. The sample has under 300,000 distinct CDR3 sequences, about 13% seen once. A note on this clonotype: Its antigen remains unknown.

Germline loops: CDR1 SGHAT, CDR2 FQNNGV. The CDR3 is 17 amino acids. V was trimmed by 5 bases and J by 6 bases, leaving 24 bases between them. These same records also appear under a second study, on yellow fever vaccine responses in identical twins.

The sample comprised memory (CD45RO+) T cells sorted from blood. The chain is built from TRBV11-2 and TRBJ2-3, with D perhaps matching TRBD2 (6 bases). The source is a woman under 30 in good health. The CDR3 DNA follows: TGTGCCAGCAGCCGGGAAAGATTAGCGGCTCCCACGGATACGCAGTATTTT. Protein product: CASSRERLAAPTDTQYF.